One and the same sample provided the 14 T cell receptor beta chains below, sequenced in a study of T cells after yellow fever vaccination. Via MiXCR, TCRdb re-called the 5' RACE reads, giving one row per CDR3 protein. Counted here are about 30,000 distinct CDR3 sequences, around 4.8% occurring once; the ten biggest clones make up around half. The sequencing used CD8+ T cells sorted from PBMCs, collected 5 days after the yellow fever booster vaccination. All receptors come from a man in his thirties or forties who received the YFV17D yellow fever vaccine.

This clonotype was seen many times. The chain joins TRBV28 to TRBJ2-7; 8 nucleotides align to TRBD1. Germline V gene sequence: CDR1 MDHEN, CDR2 SYDVKM. V shed 7 bases and J 3 bases; nucleotides not matched to a gene: 20. The CDR3 has 18 amino acids. The CDR3 loop reads CASNIESIEGTGGYEQYF. CDR3 bases: TGTGCCAGCAATATTGAAAGTATCGAAGGAACAGGGGGCTACGAGCAGTACTTC.

This clonotype was detected ten times or more. The rearrangement uses TRBV7-6 and TRBJ2-1, with 7 bases identical to TRBD2. Per the germline V gene, CDR1 is SGHVS and CDR2 is FNYEAQ. The CDR3 has 16 amino acids. J gave up 1 base and V 5 bases, and 8 bases lay outside the gene matches. DNA of the CDR3: TGTGCCAGCAGCCGTGAAGGACTAGTTTCCTACAATGAGCAGTTCTTC. As protein: CASSREGLVSYNEQFF.

This clonotype occurred many times. This sequence joins TRBV27 and TRBJ2-5, with D maybe TRBD2 (6 bases). The CDR3 consists of 13 residues. Germline assignment: CDR1 MNHEY and CDR2 SMNVEV (reference sequence). The V end lost 3 bases, the J end lost 5 bases, and 10 bases lay between the germline ends. The CDR3 is CASSLGGLETQYF. CDR3 in DNA: TGTGCCAGCAGTTTGGGGGGTTTGGAGACCCAGTACTTC.

This clonotype has at least ten counts. The chain uses TRBV11-2 and TRBJ2-1; 10 nucleotides align to TRBD2. V gave up 5 bases and J gave up 1 base; unmatched junction bases: 11. CDR3 size: 18 residues. Looked up from germline, CDR1 is SGHAT and CDR2 is FQNNGV. CDR3 in amino acids: CASSPTLLAGFSYNEQFF. As DNA, the CDR3 is TGTGCCAGCAGCCCCACCCTACTAGCGGGGTTTTCCTACAATGAGCAGTTCTTC.

This clonotype was seen repeatedly, ten times or more. The chain carries TRBV5-1 and TRBJ2-3; TRBD1 matches at 8 bases. V trimming: 8 bases; J trimming: 5 bases; junction bases outside the gene matches: 10. CDR1 and CDR2 from the germline V gene are SGHRS and YFSETQ. The CDR3 has 14 amino acids. The DNA of the CDR3 is TGCGCCAGTAAGAAGACAGGGGCTAAAGATACGCAGTATTTT. Amino acid sequence: CASKKTGAKDTQYF.

This clonotype came up many times. The chain carries TRBV6-5 and TRBJ2-2; D is perhaps TRBD1 (5 bases). This CDR3 has 12 residues. The germline CDR1 and CDR2 sequences are MNHEY and SVGAGI. Trimming removed 5 bases from V and 9 bases from J, with 10 bases in between. CDR3 DNA: TGTGCCAGCAGTCCAGGGCACTGGGAGCTGTTTTTT. It is translated as CASSPGHWELFF.

This clonotype was recorded many times. The V gene is TRBV12-3 or TRBV12-4, the J gene TRBJ2-1; TRBD1 is a possible D gene (6 bases). The CDR3 is 15 residues long. Trimming removed 6 bases from V and 4 bases from J, with 16 bases in between. In nucleotides, the CDR3 is TGTGCCAGCAGCTTCCCATCCACAGGGTACAATGAGCAGTTCTTC. This translates into CASSFPSTGYNEQFF.

This clonotype has ten or more counts. The chain links TRBV4-1 to TRBJ1-3, with 11 bases aligning to TRBD1. There are 14 residues in the CDR3. Germline V gene sequence: CDR1 MGHRA, CDR2 YSYEKL. The V gene end was trimmed by 3 bases and the J gene end by 8 bases; junction bases not matched to a gene: 3. CDR3 bases: TGCGCCAGCAGCCAGGGACAGGGGGTGCACACCATATATTTT. Its translation is CASSQGQGVHTIYF.

This clonotype was counted ten times or more. V usage is TRBV2 and J usage is TRBJ1-6; no reliable D call. Looked up from germline, CDR1 is SNHLY and CDR2 is FYNNEI. V dropped 2 bases and J dropped 3 bases, with 11 bases sitting between them. The CDR3 spans 16 residues. This chain's CDR3 is CASSESLTNYNSPLHF. CDR3 DNA: TGTGCCAGCAGTGAAAGCTTGACAAACTATAATTCACCCCTCCACTTT.

This clonotype was seen at least ten times. The rearrangement uses TRBV18 and TRBJ2-1; D perhaps matches TRBD1 (5 bases). This CDR3 is built from 14 residues. Trimming took 3 bases from V and 6 from J, leaving 12 bases between them. Germline CDR1 reads KGHSH; CDR2 reads LQKENI. CDR3 in DNA: TGTGCCAGCTCACCCGACAGCTCGGGCAATGAGCAGTTCTTC. Encoded protein: CASSPDSSGNEQFF.

The sample holds many counts of this clonotype. V gene TRBV20-1 combines with J gene TRBJ2-2; the match to TRBD2 covers 7 bases. With V trimmed by 1 base and J by 4 bases, 15 bases remained unmatched. This CDR3 is 18 amino acids long. Germline V gene lookup returns CDR1 DFQATT and CDR2 SNEGSKA (reference sequence). Here the CDR3 reads CSARGPKMGGSGTGELFF. The CDR3 region has the DNA TGCAGTGCTAGAGGCCCAAAGATGGGCGGGAGTGGCACCGGGGAGCTGTTTTTT.

This clonotype was counted at least ten times. The V and J genes are TRBV5-5 and TRBJ2-1, with 8 bases matching TRBD2. V dropped 3 bases and J dropped 0; count of bases not matched to a gene: 2. From germline, CDR1 is SGHKS and CDR2 YYEKEE (reference sequence). The CDR3 sequence is 15 residues long. The DNA for the CDR3 is TGTGCCAGCAGCTGGACTAGCAGCTCCTACAATGAGCAGTTCTTC. Amino acids: CASSWTSSSYNEQFF.

There are many counts of this clonotype. The chain combines TRBV6-6 with TRBJ2-5; D not resolved. V was cut by 7 bases and J by 7 bases, with 13 bases left in between. The germline gives CDR1 MNHNY, CDR2 SVGAGI (reference sequence). The CDR3 contains 12 residues. This CDR3 reads CASTPDLGTQYF. The CDR3, as DNA: TGTGCCAGCACCCCTGACCTGGGGACCCAGTACTTC.

The sample holds many counts of this clonotype. The genes are TRBV4-3 and TRBJ2-2; the match to TRBD1 covers 9 bases. Trimming removed 2 bases from V and 4 bases from J; junction bases left unmatched: 5. In germline, CDR1 is LGHNA, CDR2 YSLEER. The CDR3 sequence is 16 residues long. The CDR3 sequence: CASSQYGTGFTGELFF. The CDR3 DNA is TGCGCCAGCAGCCAATACGGGACAGGGTTCACCGGGGAGCTGTTTTTT.